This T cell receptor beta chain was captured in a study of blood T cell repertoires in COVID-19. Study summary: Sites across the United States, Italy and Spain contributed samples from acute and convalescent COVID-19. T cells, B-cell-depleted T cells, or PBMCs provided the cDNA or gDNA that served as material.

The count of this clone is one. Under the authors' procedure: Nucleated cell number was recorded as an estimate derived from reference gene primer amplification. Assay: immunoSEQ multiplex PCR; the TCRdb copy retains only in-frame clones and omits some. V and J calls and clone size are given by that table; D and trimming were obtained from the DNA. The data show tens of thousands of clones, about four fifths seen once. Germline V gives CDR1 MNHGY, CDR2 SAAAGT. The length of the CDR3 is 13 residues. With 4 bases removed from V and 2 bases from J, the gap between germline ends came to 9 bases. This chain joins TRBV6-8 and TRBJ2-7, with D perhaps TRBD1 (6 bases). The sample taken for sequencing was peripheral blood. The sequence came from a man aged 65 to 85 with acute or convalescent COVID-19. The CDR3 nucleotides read TGTGCCAGCAGTTTTCGGGACACCTACGAGCAGTACTTC. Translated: CASSFRDTYEQYF.